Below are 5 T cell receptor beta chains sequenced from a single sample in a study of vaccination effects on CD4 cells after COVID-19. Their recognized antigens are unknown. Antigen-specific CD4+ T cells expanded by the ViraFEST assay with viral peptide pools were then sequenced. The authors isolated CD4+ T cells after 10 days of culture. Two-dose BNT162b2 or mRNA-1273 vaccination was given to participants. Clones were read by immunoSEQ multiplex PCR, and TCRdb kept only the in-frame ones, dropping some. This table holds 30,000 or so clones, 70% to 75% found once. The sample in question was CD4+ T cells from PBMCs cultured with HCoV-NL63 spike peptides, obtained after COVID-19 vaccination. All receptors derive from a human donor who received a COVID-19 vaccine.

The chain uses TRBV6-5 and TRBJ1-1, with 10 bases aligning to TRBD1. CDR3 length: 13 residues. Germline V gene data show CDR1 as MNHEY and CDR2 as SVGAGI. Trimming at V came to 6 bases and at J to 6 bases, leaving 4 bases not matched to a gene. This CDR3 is CASSLGTGAEAFF. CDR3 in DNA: TGTGCCAGCAGCCTGGGGACAGGGGCTGAAGCTTTCTTT.

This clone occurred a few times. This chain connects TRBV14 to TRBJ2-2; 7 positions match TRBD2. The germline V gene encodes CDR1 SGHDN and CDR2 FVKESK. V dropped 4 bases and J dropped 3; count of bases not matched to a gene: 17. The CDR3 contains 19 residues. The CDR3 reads CASSPHRFVSGKYTGELFF. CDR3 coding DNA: TGTGCCAGCAGCCCGCATAGGTTTGTCAGCGGGAAATACACCGGGGAGCTGTTTTTT.

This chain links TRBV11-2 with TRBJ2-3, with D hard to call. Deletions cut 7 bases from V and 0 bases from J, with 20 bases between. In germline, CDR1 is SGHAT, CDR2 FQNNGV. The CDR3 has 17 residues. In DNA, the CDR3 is TGTGCCAGCACCCTTGATCTCCGCGTAGCTAGCACAGATACGCAGTATTTT. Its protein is CASTLDLRVASTDTQYF.

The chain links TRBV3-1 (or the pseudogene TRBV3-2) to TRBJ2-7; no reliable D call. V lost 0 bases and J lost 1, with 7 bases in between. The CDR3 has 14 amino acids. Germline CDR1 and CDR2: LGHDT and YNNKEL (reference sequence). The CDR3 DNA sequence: TGTGCCAGCAGCCAAGAGGGCAGATCCTACGAGCAGTACTTC. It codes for CASSQEGRSYEQYF.

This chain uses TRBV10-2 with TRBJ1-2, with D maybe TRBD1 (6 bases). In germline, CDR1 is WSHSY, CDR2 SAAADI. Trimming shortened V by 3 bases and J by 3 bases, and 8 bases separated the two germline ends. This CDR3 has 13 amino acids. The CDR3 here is CASSEGGDYGYTF. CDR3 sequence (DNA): TGCGCCAGCAGTGAAGGGGGGGACTATGGCTACACCTTC.